This T cell receptor (beta chain) originates from a study of cytomegalovirus exposure and HLA in healthy donors. Across the study: In a later analysis, it was reported that the roughly 120 validation repertoires had been produced on the same platform as the 690 or so repertoires belonging to the first cohort.

Assay: immunoSEQ multiplex PCR; the TCRdb copy retains only in-frame clones and omits some. The sample consists of about 160,000 clones, roughly 96% of them appearing once. General study points: The tendency of first-cohort TCR clusters to co-occur in the 110 or so validation repertoires emerged from a later analysis. Listed as cytomegalovirus-associated were 150 to 200 TCR beta chains.

Of note for this clone: The antigen remains unidentified.

The germline CDR1 and CDR2 sequences are WSHSY and SAAADI. This CDR3 has 17 amino acids. Losses at the gene ends were 10 bases for V and 7 bases for J; bases not matched to a gene: 18. This rearrangement joins TRBV10-2 to TRBJ2-5, with 13 bases fitting TRBD2. The source of this sequence is a woman younger than 35 in good health and CMV-seronegative. Material for sequencing was PBMCs. CDR3 DNA: TGCGCCACTCACGGGGGACTAGCGGGGAATACGTATGGGACCCAGTACTTC. Its translation: CATHGGLAGNTYGTQYF.